This T cell receptor (beta chain) is drawn from a study of blood T cell repertoires in COVID-19. Study-level background: PBMCs, B-cell-depleted T cells, or T cells were the source of the cDNA or gDNA that made up the material.

Trimming cost V 2 bases and J 5 bases; bases outside gene matches: 11. This CDR3 is built from 16 residues. Germline CDR1 is SGHDT and CDR2 is YYEEEE. Clones were read by immunoSEQ multiplex PCR, and TCRdb kept only the in-frame ones, dropping some. The sample lists fewer than 45,000 clones; almost 85% were seen once. The V gene is TRBV5-6, the J gene TRBJ2-5; 8 bases line up with TRBD2. This clonotype originated in a human donor in a cohort sampled during active COVID-19. Sequenced sample: peripheral blood. The DNA for the CDR3 is TGTGCCAGCAGCTTCCGTGGGGGACTAGTCGGGGAGACCCAGTACTTC. This translates into CASSFRGGLVGETQYF.